One T cell receptor (beta chain) is described in this entry. The antigen remains unidentified. The source of the sample is a study of shared clonotypes between healthy human individuals. Using immunoSEQ multiplex PCR, the repertoire was profiled, and TCRdb retains in-frame clones only, with some absent. In the table there are 900,000 to 1,200,000 clones, about 84% of which are singletons. Study-wide points: The genetic and exposure-history diversity represented was limited by few donors.

Material: memory CD4+ T cells from PBMCs. The subset here: CD45RA-negative fraction. The sequence was obtained from a man aged 18 to 30 in good health. Some clones in this sample may be carry-over from other donors' samples.

CDR3 region: CASSGGPRYEQYF. The CDR3 bases are TGCGCCAGCAGCGGCGGACCGCGCTACGAGCAGTACTTC. The chain carries TRBV5-1 and TRBJ2-7, with D unclear. The germline CDR1 and CDR2 sequences are SGHRS and YFSETQ. The CDR3 is made up of 13 amino acids. The V and J ends lost 4 bases and 3 bases respectively, with 11 bases between them.